This is a list of T cell receptor beta chains from one sample in a study. TCRdb re-called the 5' RACE reads with MiXCR, one entry per CDR3 protein. The sample has about 57,000 distinct CDR3 sequences; about 28% are singletons. The sequenced material came from tumor-infiltrating Tregs sorted from the breast tumor. These receptors all come from a female donor with breast cancer. Each CDR3 is given with its conserved first and last residue. D genes are given only for firm matches. Clone size is stated in some rows and not others, as once, few, many or a class when expanded.

V,J,D,size,CDR3,DNA
TRBV3-1,TRBJ2-5,-,few,CASSQDFLQETQYF,TGTGCCAGCAGCCAAGACTTCTTGCAAGAGACCCAGTACTTC
TRBV19,TRBJ1-5,TRBD1,-,CASSIRTGSNLPQHF,TGTGCCAGTAGTATAAGGACAGGGTCCAATCTGCCCCAGCATTTT
TRBV5-1,TRBJ1-2,-,-,CASSTGGMLNYGYTF,TGCGCCAGCTCGACGGGGGGCATGCTTAACTATGGCTACACCTTC
TRBV28,TRBJ2-5,-,-,CASSFQGTLAVEETQYF,TGTGCCAGCAGTTTTCAGGGAACGTTAGCGGTGGAAGAGACCCAGTACTTC
TRBV5-1,TRBJ1-1,-,few,CASSLGGQPNTEAFF,TGCGCCAGCAGCTTGGGAGGACAGCCGAACACTGAAGCTTTCTTT
TRBV7-2,TRBJ2-2,-,few,CAGSLGGGSPGELFF,TGTGCCGGCAGCTTAGGAGGGGGCTCCCCCGGGGAGCTGTTTTTT
TRBV5-1,TRBJ2-3,-,few,CASSLDVAGRTQYF,TGCGCCAGCAGCTTGGACGTTGCCGGCCGGACGCAGTATTTT
TRBV20-1,TRBJ2-7,-,-,CSASPLPGQSYEQYF,TGCAGTGCTAGTCCCCTCCCGGGCCAGAGTTACGAGCAGTACTTC
TRBV7-2,TRBJ1-3,TRBD1,-,CASSSPLGQATSGNTIYF,TGTGCCAGCAGCTCGCCACTGGGACAGGCGACCTCTGGAAACACCATATATTTT
TRBV2,TRBJ2-7,-,-,CASQGRSYEQYF,TGTGCCAGCCAGGGTCGCTCCTACGAGCAGTACTTC
TRBV5-1,TRBJ2-7,TRBD1,many,CASSLTGGYEQYF,TGCGCCAGCAGCTTGACAGGGGGCTACGAGCAGTACTTC
TRBV6-5,TRBJ1-2,TRBD1,few,CASSPVAGTVTANYGYTF,TGTGCCAGCAGCCCCGTGGCGGGGACAGTCACCGCTAACTATGGCTACACCTTC
TRBV12-3/TRBV12-4,TRBJ1-3,-,-,CASSLFMRNTIYF,TGTGCCAGCAGTTTATTCATGCGGAACACCATATATTTT
TRBV7-2,TRBJ2-5,-,-,CASSLGRAQETQYF,TGTGCCAGCAGCTTAGGGCGGGCCCAAGAGACCCAGTACTTC
TRBV9,TRBJ2-7,-,-,CASSVSTDGNYEQYF,TGTGCCAGCAGCGTATCAACGGACGGGAATTACGAGCAGTACTTC
TRBV6-5,TRBJ1-5,-,-,CASSLLGGPDQPQHF,TGTGCCAGCAGTTTACTCGGGGGGCCAGATCAGCCCCAGCATTTT
TRBV3-1,TRBJ1-6,TRBD1,few,CASSHSGGNSPLHF,TGTGCCAGCAGCCATTCAGGGGGTAATTCACCCCTCCACTTT
TRBV28,TRBJ1-5,-,many,CASSFTGQQPQHF,TGTGCCAGCAGTTTTACAGGCCAACAGCCCCAGCATTTT
TRBV2,TRBJ1-1,TRBD1,many,CASSVLEGASTEAFF,TGTGCCAGCAGTGTATTGGAGGGGGCGAGCACTGAAGCTTTCTTT
TRBV10-3,TRBJ2-1,-,many,CAAGDGEQFF,TGTGCCGCTGGCGATGGCGAGCAGTTCTTC
TRBV9,TRBJ1-3,TRBD1,-,CASSVGTGTGNTIYF,TGTGCCAGCAGCGTCGGGACAGGGACAGGAAACACCATATATTTT
TRBV20-1,TRBJ1-3,-,many,CSHLSRSGNTIYF,TGCAGTCATTTATCCCGCTCTGGAAACACCATATATTTT
TRBV2,TRBJ1-5,-,once,CASSSRDGTNQPQHF,TGTGCCAGCAGTTCGAGGGACGGCACTAATCAGCCCCAGCATTTT
TRBV6-5,TRBJ1-2,TRBD1,few,CASWDRVYGYTF,TGTGCCAGCTGGGACAGGGTCTATGGCTACACCTTC
TRBV5-1,TRBJ1-1,-,few,CASSYRGDGAEAFF,TGCGCCAGCAGCTATCGAGGGGATGGGGCTGAAGCTTTCTTT
TRBV28,TRBJ2-5,-,-,CASVRGGLLQETQYF,TGTGCCAGCGTTAGAGGGGGACTGCTCCAAGAGACCCAGTACTTC
TRBV27,TRBJ2-1,-,-,CASSFLRSSYNEQFF,TGTGCCAGCAGTTTTCTTAGGAGCTCCTACAATGAGCAGTTCTTC
TRBV7-8,TRBJ2-1,TRBD2,-,CASSPLAGEGNKQFF,TGTGCCAGCAGCCCGCTGGCGGGAGAGGGGAATAAGCAGTTCTTC
TRBV6-2/TRBV6-3,TRBJ2-7,-,many,CASSVGPGEQYF,TGTGCCAGCAGTGTAGGCCCGGGCGAGCAGTACTTC
TRBV3-1,TRBJ1-2,-,-,CASSQGGFNYGYTF,TGTGCCAGCAGCCAAGGGGGGTTCAACTATGGCTACACCTTC
TRBV4-3,TRBJ2-7,TRBD2,-,CASSPGTSGSSYEQYF,TGTGCCAGCAGCCCAGGGACTAGCGGGAGTTCCTACGAGCAGTACTTC
TRBV5-1,TRBJ2-1,-,few,CASSLAASTHNEQFF,TGCGCCAGCAGCTTGGCCGCGTCGACCCACAATGAGCAGTTCTTC
TRBV29-1,TRBJ2-7,TRBD2,few,CSVSGLAGASSYEQYF,TGCAGCGTCTCCGGACTAGCGGGGGCCAGCTCCTACGAGCAGTACTTC
TRBV6-4,TRBJ2-1,TRBD2,many,CASRLSGSAGYEQFF,TGTGCCAGCAGACTAAGCGGGAGTGCAGGCTATGAGCAGTTCTTC
TRBV10-2,TRBJ1-6,-,-,CASIPDTRNSPLRF,TGCGCCAGCATTCCCGACACCAGAAATTCACCCCTCCGCTTT
TRBV4-2,TRBJ2-1,-,-,CASSQDFTGFNNEQFF,TGTGCCAGCAGCCAAGATTTTACAGGCTTTAACAATGAGCAGTTCTTC
TRBV20-1,TRBJ2-5,-,few,CSTPRSRGYGETQYF,TGCAGTACGCCCCGCTCGAGAGGGTACGGGGAGACCCAGTACTTC